One and the same sample provided the 14 T cell receptor beta chains below, sequenced in a study of CD8 T cells in ankylosing spondylitis (dated by TCRdb to 2017 to 2019). Libraries were prepared through 5' RACE. Data came from an Illumina HiSeq 2500. In TCRdb, the public reads were trimmed at Q25 with fastp and aligned with MiXCR, with productive beta chains retained. A single entry per CDR3 protein holds the most common genes and DNA from its merged rows. This sample holds under 300,000 distinct CDR3 sequences; 15% to 20% were observed only once. The top ten clonotypes cover about a third of the sample. The specimen was blood, either unsorted or a sorted T cell fraction (not recorded which). The receptors stem from a male donor with ankylosing spondylitis or in good health (not recorded which).

Only a few counts were recorded for this clonotype. This chain uses TRBV20-1 with TRBJ2-7, with D perhaps matching TRBD2 (6 bases). Trimming removed 3 bases at V and 4 bases at J, with 7 bases between. The length of the CDR3 is 11 residues. CDR1 and CDR2 from the germline V gene are DFQATT and SNEGSKA (reference sequence). The CDR3 protein is CSASGGYEQYF. The CDR3 DNA reads TGCAGTGCTAGTGGAGGGTACGAGCAGTACTTC.

The sample holds a few counts of this clonotype. This chain joins TRBV20-1 and TRBJ2-3, with D uncertain. Trimming removed 0 bases at V and 4 bases at J, with 14 bases between. Germline V gives CDR1 DFQATT, CDR2 SNEGSKA (reference sequence). The CDR3 covers 15 residues. The chain's CDR3 is CSARDQAEWADTQYF. The CDR3 DNA reads as TGCAGTGCTAGAGATCAAGCAGAGTGGGCAGATACGCAGTATTTT.

This clonotype was seen ten or more times. The chain is built from TRBV14 and TRBJ2-1; D is undetermined. Germline V gene lookup returns CDR1 SGHDN and CDR2 FVKESK. Between the trimmed V and J ends, which lost 0 bases and 4 bases, there was a span of 10 bases. The CDR3 runs 15 residues. The CDR3 loop reads CASSQEIGIYNEQFF. The CDR3 DNA follows: TGTGCCAGCAGCCAAGAAATAGGGATATACAATGAGCAGTTCTTC.

The table lists this clonotype with many counts. V is TRBV4-3 and J is TRBJ2-7; D could derive from TRBD1 or TRBD2 (5 bases each). CDR3 length equals 16 residues. V gave up 1 base and J gave up 3 bases, with 16 bases separating them. Germline V gives CDR1 LGHNA, CDR2 YSLEER. The CDR3 protein is CASSQAVGDSNYEQYF. CDR3 DNA: TGCGCCAGCAGCCAAGCCGTGGGGGATAGCAACTACGAGCAGTACTTC.

This clonotype was seen many times. The chain couples TRBV5-1 to TRBJ1-1; possibly TRBD1 for D (6 bases). The CDR3 sequence is 14 residues long. Between the trimmed V and J ends, which lost 0 bases and 0 bases, there was a span of 6 bases. Germline V gene sequence: CDR1 SGHRS, CDR2 YFSETQ. CDR3 protein: CASSLGTVNTEAFF. The CDR3 DNA reads TGCGCCAGCAGCTTGGGGACAGTGAACACTGAAGCTTTCTTT.

The rearrangement uses TRBV10-1 and TRBJ1-1; D is undetermined. Germline V gene data show CDR1 as WNHNN and CDR2 as SYGVQD (reference sequence). The CDR3 loop spans 12 amino acids. Trimming pared 7 bases from V and 1 base from J, leaving 7 bases between. Here the CDR3 reads CASKGSNTEAFF. The CDR3, as DNA: TGCGCCAGCAAAGGATCGAACACTGAAGCTTTCTTT.

The gene calls are TRBV7-9 and TRBJ2-7; D is possibly TRBD1 or TRBD2 (5 bases each). Germline CDR1 SEHNR, CDR2 FQNEAQ (reference sequence). Deletions cut 4 bases from V and 4 bases from J, with 17 bases between. The CDR3 has 15 amino acids. CDR3 bases: TGTGCCAGCAGCTCCCGGGACGGCCCCGGATACGAGCAGTACTTC. Amino acids: CASSSRDGPGYEQYF.

V and J are TRBV6-1 and TRBJ1-1; unclear D gene. There are 15 residues in the CDR3. CDR1 is MNHNS and CDR2 is SASEGT in the germline V gene. V lost 7 bases and J 0 bases, leaving 15 bases between the germline ends. This CDR3 reads CASKPGQALNTEAFF. The CDR3 DNA reads as TGTGCCAGCAAGCCAGGTCAAGCCTTGAACACTGAAGCTTTCTTT.

V is TRBV15 and J is TRBJ2-2; TRBD2 matches at 8 bases. Germline V CDR1 and CDR2: LNHNV, YYDKDF (reference sequence). The CDR3 loop spans 16 amino acids. Germline trimming cut 2 bases from V and 2 bases from J; bases unmatched to any gene: 4. CDR3 region: CATSRLAGSNTGELFF. Written as DNA, the CDR3 is TGTGCCACCAGCAGATTAGCGGGAAGTAACACCGGGGAGCTGTTTTTT.

The chain has TRBV20-1 and TRBJ1-1, with D unresolved. V was clipped by 7 bases and J by 4 bases, with 13 bases between them. The CDR3 is 12 residues long. Germline-derived CDR1 and CDR2 are DFQATT and SNEGSKA (reference sequence). This chain's CDR3 is CSVDGVGTEAFF. The CDR3, as DNA: TGCAGTGTTGATGGGGTTGGCACTGAAGCTTTCTTT.

This clonotype was counted between two and nine times. This chain joins TRBV20-1 and TRBJ2-3; possible D gene TRBD1, 5 bases. V dropped 3 bases and J dropped 3 bases, with 19 bases sitting between them. The CDR3 totals 16 residues. CDR1 and CDR2 (germline): DFQATT, SNEGSKA (reference sequence). CDR3 residues: CSASTVDTEMTDTQYF. The CDR3 DNA sequence: TGCAGTGCTAGTACGGTGGACACGGAAATGACAGATACGCAGTATTTT.

The chain couples TRBV4-1 to TRBJ2-7; D uncertain. The CDR3 totals 15 residues. Trimming removed 0 bases from V and 2 bases from J, with 11 bases in between. Germline V lookup: CDR1 MGHRA, CDR2 YSYEKL. CDR3 nucleotides: TGCGCCAGCAGCCAAGATTTTAGCCGTACCTACGAGCAGTACTTC. Residues: CASSQDFSRTYEQYF.

This clonotype was picked up many times. The chain is built from TRBV5-1 and TRBJ2-7; a weak D match, TRBD2 (6 bases). V was shortened by 2 bases and J by 6 bases, with 12 bases between the two germline ends. Germline-derived CDR1 and CDR2 are SGHRS and YFSETQ. This CDR3 is built from 13 residues. The CDR3 protein is CASSLDPGGEQYF. CDR3 sequence (DNA): TGCGCCAGCAGCTTAGACCCCGGGGGCGAGCAGTACTTC.

The rearrangement links TRBV3-1 to TRBJ2-7; possibly TRBD2 for D (6 bases). Trimming took 4 bases from V and 4 from J, leaving 17 bases between them. This CDR3 contains 15 residues. CDR1 is LGHDT and CDR2 is YNNKEL in the germline V gene (reference sequence). CDR3 amino acids: CASSLGNSGVYEQYF. The CDR3, as DNA: TGTGCCAGCAGCCTGGGGAATTCGGGGGTGTACGAGCAGTACTTC.